This TCR beta chain was captured by sequencing in a study of T cell repertoires in cytomegalovirus infection. Across the study: Both recently identified HLA-C-restricted and well-studied HLA-B-restricted CMV epitopes were used in the study.

Study-wide findings and caveats: HLA-C-restricted, CMV-specific TCR beta clonotypes were dominant ex vivo.

The length of the CDR3 is 15 residues. Per the germline V gene, CDR1 is SGHDN and CDR2 is FVKESK. V was cut by 5 bases and J by 3 bases, with 15 bases left in between. In TCRdb, the reads were re-called with MiXCR into one record per CDR3 protein. This sample has approximately 270,000 distinct CDR3 sequences, with approximately 22% found just once. A remark on this clonotype: What it binds is not known.

Specimen: cultured PBMCs, collected from culture after CMV antigen stimulation. The gene calls are TRBV14 and TRBJ2-3; D is tentatively TRBD1 or TRBD2 (5 bases each). This TCR derives from a human donor in good health (CMV status not recorded). Some clones in this sample may be carry-over from other donors' samples. The CDR3 region is CASSSDRGPTDTQYF. CDR3 nucleotide sequence: TGTGCCAGCAGCAGCGATCGGGGACCTACAGATACGCAGTATTTT.